The 11 T cell receptor beta chains below come from one sample, sequenced in a study of CXCR3-negative and CXCR3-positive naive CD8 T cells. It was by 5' RACE with UMI labels that the TRB cDNA libraries were prepared. TCRdb reprocessed the 5' RACE reads and stores each CDR3 protein as one record, lacking DNA. This repertoire includes about 41,000 distinct CDR3 sequences. Sequencing was performed on naive CXCR3- CD8+ T cells from blood. Subset of the sample: CD45RO-CCR7+CD27+CD95- naive CD8+ T cells lacking CXCR3 (TNR3-). The source of these receptors is a human donor in good health. Some clones in this sample may be carry-over from other donors' samples.

V and J are TRBV29-1 and TRBJ2-3; TCRdb's D call, TRBD2, is unchecked because there is no DNA. The CDR3 runs 18 residues. Looked up from germline, CDR1 is SQVTM and CDR2 is ANQGSEA. CDR3 in amino acids: CSVEEALAEYTSTDTQYF.

V is TRBV12-3 or TRBV12-4 and J is TRBJ1-1. The CDR3 sequence is 13 residues long. The chain's CDR3 is CASSTQRNTEAFF.

CDR3 region: CASSFGALRGNTEAFF. The chain couples TRBV12-3 or TRBV12-4 to TRBJ1-1; absent DNA, TCRdb's TRBD1 call cannot be checked. The CDR3 is 16 amino acids.

The chain carries TRBV4-3 and TRBJ1-2. This CDR3 is 14 amino acids long. Germline V gene data show CDR1 as LGHNA and CDR2 as YSLEER. The CDR3 protein is CASSQEPENYGYTF.

This chain links TRBV6-6 with TRBJ1-4; there is no DNA to check the TCRdb D call of TRBD1. The germline V gene encodes CDR1 MNHNY and CDR2 SVGAGI (reference sequence). The CDR3 has 15 residues. The CDR3: CASSYLQGTNEKLFF.

The chain combines TRBV28 with TRBJ2-1. The CDR3 runs to 13 residues. Germline V CDR1 and CDR2: MDHEN, SYDVKM. CDR3 residues: CASSFTRYNEQFF. The whole variable domain, filled in from reference TRBV28 and TRBJ2-1, reads DVKVTQSSRYLVKRTGEKVFLECVQDMDHENMFWYRQDPGLGLRLIYFSYDVKMKEKGDIPEGYSVSREKKERFSLILESASTNQTSMYLCASSFTRYNEQFFGPGTRLTVL.

This chain uses TRBV29-1 with TRBJ1-1; as DNA is missing, the TRBD1 call by TCRdb cannot be tested. Germline V gene sequence: CDR1 SQVTM, CDR2 ANQGSEA. The CDR3 extends over 15 amino acids. The CDR3 region is CSVLGRGGLGTEAFF.

The chain recombines TRBV28 with TRBJ2-7; the D call from TCRdb, TRBD1, cannot be confirmed without DNA. In germline, CDR1 is MDHEN, CDR2 SYDVKM. This CDR3 contains 15 residues. The CDR3 region is CASTEEGGVPFEQYF.

Its frequency marks this clonotype as medium-sized (0.01 to 0.1%). The V and J genes are TRBV4-3 and TRBJ2-7; the TCRdb call, TRBD1, lacks DNA for checking. CDR1 is LGHNA, CDR2 YSLEER, per germline. The CDR3 sequence is 15 residues long. CDR3 in amino acids: CASSQGTGSSYEQYF.

The CDR3: CASSPRTSGDTGELFF. The chain links TRBV4-2 to TRBJ2-2; the D gene TCRdb calls, TRBD2, cannot be checked with no DNA. Germline CDR1 is LGHNA and CDR2 is YNFKEQ. The CDR3 has 16 residues.

This rearrangement joins TRBV19 to TRBJ1-5. The germline V gene encodes CDR1 LNHDA and CDR2 SQIVND (reference sequence). CDR3 length equals 13 residues. The CDR3 region is CASRNSFNQPQHF.